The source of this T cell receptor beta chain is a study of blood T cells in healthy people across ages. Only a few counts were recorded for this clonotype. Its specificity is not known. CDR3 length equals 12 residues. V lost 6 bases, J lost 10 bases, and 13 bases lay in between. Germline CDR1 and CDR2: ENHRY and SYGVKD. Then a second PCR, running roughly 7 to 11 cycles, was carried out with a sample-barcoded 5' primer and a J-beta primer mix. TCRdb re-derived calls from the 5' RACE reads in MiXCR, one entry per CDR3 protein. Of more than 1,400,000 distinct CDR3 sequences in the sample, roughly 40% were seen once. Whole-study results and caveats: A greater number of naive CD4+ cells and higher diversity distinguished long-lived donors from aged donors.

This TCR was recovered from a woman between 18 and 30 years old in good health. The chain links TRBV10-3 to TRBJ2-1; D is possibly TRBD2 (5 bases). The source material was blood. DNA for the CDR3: TGTGCCATCAGCTTGACCACGGGGGAGCAGTTCTTC. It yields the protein CAISLTTGEQFF.